This record covers a single T cell receptor (beta chain). As originally analysed: Reference gene primer amplification yielded estimated nucleated cell counts. Produced via immunoSEQ multiplex PCR; TCRdb's table is partial and in-frame only. Clone size and the V and J calls come from that table; the DNA yielded D and trimming. The table records 200,000 to 250,000 clones, over 80% of them present only once. The data originate from a study of blood T cell repertoires in COVID-19. This study enrolled people aged roughly 18 to 90 from around 26 US geographic areas. Each participant's cohort was designated according to participant-reported clinical history. Shortly before study entry, within 2 weeks, exposed participants had met a COVID-19 case. There are 14 residues in the CDR3. Trimming took 5 bases from V and 8 from J; bases not matched to a gene: 8. Germline V gene data show CDR1 as SGHAT and CDR2 as FQDESV (reference sequence).

The TCR comes from a woman between 25 and 40 years old who had been exposed to COVID-19. V gene TRBV11-1 combines with J gene TRBJ2-1; TRBD2 aligns across 8 bases. Sequencing was carried out using PBMCs or T cells enriched from blood (not recorded which). This chain's CDR3 is CASSPGTRPHEQFF. DNA for the CDR3: TGTGCCAGCAGCCCCGGGACTAGGCCCCATGAGCAGTTCTTC.